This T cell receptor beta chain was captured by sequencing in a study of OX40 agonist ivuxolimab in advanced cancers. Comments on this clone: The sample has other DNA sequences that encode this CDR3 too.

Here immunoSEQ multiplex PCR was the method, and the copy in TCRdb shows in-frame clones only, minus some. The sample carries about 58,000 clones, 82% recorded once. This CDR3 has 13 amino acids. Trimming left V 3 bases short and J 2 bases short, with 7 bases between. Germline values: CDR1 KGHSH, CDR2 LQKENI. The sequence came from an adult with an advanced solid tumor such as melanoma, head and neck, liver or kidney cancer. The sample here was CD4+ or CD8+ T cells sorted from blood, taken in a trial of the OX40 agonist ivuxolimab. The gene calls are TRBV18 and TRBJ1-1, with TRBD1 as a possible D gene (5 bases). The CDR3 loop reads CASSPQGNTEAFF. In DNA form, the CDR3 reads TGTGCCAGCTCACCCCAGGGTAACACTGAAGCTTTCTTT.